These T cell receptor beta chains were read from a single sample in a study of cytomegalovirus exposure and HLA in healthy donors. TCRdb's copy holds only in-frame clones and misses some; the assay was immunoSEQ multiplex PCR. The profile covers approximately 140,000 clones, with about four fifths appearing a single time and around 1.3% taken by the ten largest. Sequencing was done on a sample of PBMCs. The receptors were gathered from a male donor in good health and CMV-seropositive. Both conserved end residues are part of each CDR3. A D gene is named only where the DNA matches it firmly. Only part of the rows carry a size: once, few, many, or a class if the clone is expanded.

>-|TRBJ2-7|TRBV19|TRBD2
CASSIIAGGAYEQYF
TGTGCCAGTAGTATTATAGCGGGAGGGGCCTACGAGCAGTACTTC
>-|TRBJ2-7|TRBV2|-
CASSEVGGGGQYF
TGTGCCAGCAGTGAAGTAGGGGGGGGAGGGCAGTACTTC
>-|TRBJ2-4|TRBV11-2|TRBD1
CASSPPTGENIQYF
TGTGCCAGCAGCCCACCGACAGGGGAAAACATTCAGTACTTC
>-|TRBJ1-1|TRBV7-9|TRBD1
CSSEERQGEAFF
TGTTCCAGCGAAGAACGACAGGGTGAAGCTTTCTTT
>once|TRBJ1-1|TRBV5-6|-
CASSLERENTEAFF
TGTGCCAGCAGCTTGGAGCGGGAGAACACTGAAGCTTTCTTT
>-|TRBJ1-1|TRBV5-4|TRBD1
CASNNPRQGNTEAFF
TGTGCCAGCAACAACCCCCGACAGGGCAACACTGAAGCTTTCTTT
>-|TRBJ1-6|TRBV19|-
CASSPILLVPLHF
TGTGCCAGTAGTCCCATTCTTCTAGTACCCCTCCACTTT
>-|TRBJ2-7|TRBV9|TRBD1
CASSGGQGRVQYF
TGTGCCAGCAGCGGAGGACAGGGTCGTGTGCAGTACTTC
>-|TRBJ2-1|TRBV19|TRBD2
CASIGTRVNEQFF
TGTGCCAGTATCGGGACTAGAGTTAATGAGCAGTTCTTC
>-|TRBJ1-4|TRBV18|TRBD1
CASSPRGTGLEKLFF
TGTGCCAGCTCACCACGGGGGACAGGGCTTGAAAAACTGTTTTTT
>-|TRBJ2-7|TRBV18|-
CASSPRRSVGPYEQYF
TGTGCCAGCTCACCACGGAGGTCGGTAGGTCCATACGAGCAGTACTTC
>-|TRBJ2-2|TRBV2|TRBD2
CASRALAGGPRTGELFF
TGTGCCAGCAGAGCACTAGCGGGAGGGCCGAGAACCGGGGAGCTGTTTTTT
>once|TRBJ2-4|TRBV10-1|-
CASSEFFGRAGPLAKNIQYF
TGCGCCAGCAGTGAGTTTTTCGGCAGGGCCGGTCCCCTAGCCAAAAACATTCAGTACTTC
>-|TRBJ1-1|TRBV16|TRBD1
CASSQQGAGEAFF
TGTGCCAGCAGCCAACAGGGGGCAGGCGAAGCTTTCTTT
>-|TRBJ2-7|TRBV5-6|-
CASSSNSGEQYF
TGTGCCAGCAGCTCAAACTCAGGGGAGCAGTACTTC
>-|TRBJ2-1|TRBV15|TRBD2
CATSRDGLAGFYNEQFF
TGTGCCACCAGCAGAGATGGACTAGCGGGATTCTACAATGAGCAGTTCTTC
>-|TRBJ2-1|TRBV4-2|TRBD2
CASSQDWGTSGGRSEQFF
TGTGCCAGCAGCCAAGATTGGGGGACTAGCGGGGGTCGCAGTGAGCAGTTCTTC